The T cell receptor (beta chain) under discussion was sequenced for a study of blood T cell repertoires in COVID-19 (dated by TCRdb to 2020 to 2021). With regard to the full study: Samples covering the acute and convalescent phases of COVID-19 were provided by collaborators in the United States, Italy and Spain. The prospective study material was composed of cDNA or gDNA derived from T cells, B-cell-depleted T cells, or PBMCs. Samples came from the ongoing ImmuneRACE study (first 160 participants) plus 1,254 subjects from 6 global collaborators. Where HLA class I and class II types were available, the types were taken from metadata supplied by the sample provider, not from assay-based typing. The repertoires were released in a freely available public database intended as a resource for research on the immune response to SARS-CoV-2. Nearly every sample came with metadata listing a de-identified subject ID, COVID-19 status, age in years and sex. Deeply sampled blood TCRbeta repertoires from subjects exposed to, actively infected with, or recovered from COVID-19 were included in the dataset.

TCRbeta CDR3 regions were amplified from genomic DNA by means of the immunoSEQ Assay, a bias-controlled multiplex PCR. On the study's bioinformatics: Nucleated cell counts per sample were estimated from amplification of reference gene primers within the assay. To quantify the absolute abundance of each unique TCRbeta CDR3 rearrangement, sequence reads were collapsed and filtered. For each sample, productive Simpson clonality was calculated as the square root of Simpson's diversity index across productive rearrangements. TCRdb stores this immuneACCESS table with in-frame sequences only. Part of the clones is absent; in the studies checked, under half of the shortfall reflects unresolved V genes, and no reason is known for the rest. The V and J calls and clone size were taken over from that table, and D and trimming were inferred from the DNA. The table for this sample lists 100,000 or so clones; around 81% of them were counted only once. Of the sample, less than 45% falls within the top ten clones.

CDR1 MNHEY and CDR2 SMNVEV were looked up in the germline V gene (reference sequence). The CDR3 runs 21 amino acids, cysteine and phenylalanine included. The read is trimmed to its CDR3 DNA, 63 bases read in frame from base 1. Clipping removes 5 bases from V and 10 bases from J, with 27 as the unmatched junction base count. Collaborating institutions collected whole blood in K2EDTA tubes following their own protocols. Collaborator samples were shipped for TCRbeta analysis as frozen whole blood, isolated PBMCs, or DNA extracted from either sample type. Study-wide findings and limitations: Clinical and demographic metadata were provided uncurated, with the amount varying by source and participant.

A word on this clone: Its antigen is unknown. Base qualities are missing; no much larger clone stands one base away.

Specimen: peripheral blood. The sequence came from a man older than 75 with acute or convalescent COVID-19. Recombination joined TRBV27 with TRBJ1-6; 9 middle bases align to TRBD1. The CDR3 region reads CASSPGTGLLGRTVLNSPLHF. The DNA sequence is given as TGTGCCAGCAGTCCGGGGACAGGGCTCCTTGGAAGGACAGTCCTTAACTCACCCCTCCACTTT.